Listed below are T cell receptor beta chains from one sample, sequenced in a study of cytomegalovirus exposure and HLA in healthy donors. The method was immunoSEQ multiplex PCR; TCRdb's version includes in-frame clones alone and lacks a portion of them. The repertoire consists of 160,000 or so clones, with roughly four fifths occurring once and the leading ten covering about 10%. The sequenced sample consisted of PBMCs. The receptors here all came from a middle-aged man in good health and CMV-seropositive. Each CDR3 is given with its conserved first and last residue. The D gene is left open where the match is weak. Where a row states a size, it is once, few, many or the class of an expanded clone; other rows omit it.

cdr3_aa cdr3_nt clone_size v_call d_call j_call
CASSSGQGWEKLFF TGCGCCAGCAGCTCGGGACAGGGATGGGAAAAACTGTTTTTT NA TRBV5-1 TRBD1 TRBJ1-4
CSVEAPNGSLHF TGCAGCGTTGAAGCCCCGAACGGGTCCCTCCACTTT NA TRBV29-1 NA TRBJ1-6
CAWSAPQGGIETQYF TGTGCCTGGAGTGCCCCCCAGGGAGGGATAGAGACCCAGTACTTC NA TRBV30 TRBD2 TRBJ2-5
CASSSTGGLNNEKLFF TGCGCCAGCAGCAGTACAGGGGGCCTCAATAATGAAAAACTGTTTTTT NA TRBV5-1 TRBD1 TRBJ1-4
CASSQDWGSGYNEQFF TGCGCCAGCAGCCAAGACTGGGGATCGGGGTACAATGAGCAGTTCTTC few TRBV4-3 NA TRBJ2-1
CASSPGDEQFF TGTGCCAGCAGCCCGGGGGATGAGCAGTTCTTC NA TRBV5-4 NA TRBJ2-1
CASSLPGGGSTDTQYF TGTGCCAGCAGCTTGCCCGGCGGGGGGAGCACAGATACGCAGTATTTT few TRBV5-4 TRBD2 TRBJ2-3
CASSLTGPADYGYTF TGTGCCAGCAGCTTAACAGGGCCTGCGGACTATGGCTACACCTTC few TRBV7-2 NA TRBJ1-2
CASSRGLMSYEQYF TGTGCCAGCAGCCGCGGACTGATGTCCTACGAGCAGTACTTC NA TRBV13 NA TRBJ2-7
CASSQGGSGGYEQYF TGCGCCAGCAGCCAAGGGGGTAGCGGGGGCTACGAGCAGTACTTC NA TRBV4-3 TRBD2 TRBJ2-7
CASSLEPGNTEAFF TGTGCCAGCAGCTTAGAACCCGGGAACACTGAAGCTTTCTTT few TRBV11-3 NA TRBJ1-1
CASSPDWGGTGELFF TGTGCCAGCAGCCCCGATTGGGGGGGCACCGGGGAGCTGTTTTTT NA TRBV5-6 TRBD2 TRBJ2-2
CASSKLPGQGNSGANVLTF TGTGCCAGCAGTAAACTACCGGGACAGGGAAACTCTGGGGCCAACGTCCTGACTTTC NA TRBV28 TRBD1 TRBJ2-6
CASSLNRAGDNEQFF TGTGCCAGCAGCCTAAACAGGGCGGGAGATAATGAGCAGTTCTTC NA TRBV7-3 NA TRBJ2-1
CASSSLGQTWGYTF TGTGCCAGCAGTTCCTTGGGACAGACGTGGGGCTACACCTTC NA TRBV27 TRBD1 TRBJ1-2
CASSLARSGGVEAFF TGCGCCAGCAGCTTGGCTAGGTCAGGGGGAGTTGAAGCTTTCTTT NA TRBV5-1 TRBD1 TRBJ1-1
CAIRDGTSETGELFF TGTGCCATCAGAGATGGGACTAGCGAAACCGGGGAGCTGTTTTTT few TRBV10-3 TRBD2 TRBJ2-2
CASSQSGSSYEQYF TGTGCCAGCAGCCAGAGCGGGAGCTCCTACGAGCAGTACTTC NA TRBV9 TRBD2 TRBJ2-7